The table lists the clone carrying this TCR beta chain with many counts. Construction of TCR beta libraries relied on iRepertoire HTBI primers and on Arm-PCR targeting CDR3 regions. TCRdb reprocessed the multiplex PCR reads with MiXCR, giving one entry per CDR3 protein. In the table there are hundreds of thousands of distinct CDR3 sequences, roughly 16% of which are singletons. The data are from a study of regulatory T cells in long-lasting Graves disease. Time point in this sample: newly diagnosed GD, antithyroid drugs for less than 3 months. PBMC-derived RNA was used for the TCR library. CDR3 size: 15 residues. V was cut by 6 bases and J by 8 bases, with 22 bases left in between. These records were also assigned to another study, of T cells in Graves' hyperthyroidism and ophthalmopathy.

The V and J genes are TRBV12-3 or TRBV12-4 and TRBJ1-2; D might be TRBD1 (5 bases). The TCR originated in a woman aged 30 to 39 with Graves disease. The sequencing here drew on peripheral blood mononuclear cells (PBMCs), taken at new diagnosis, from a patient treated with antithyroid drugs. The CDR3 coding sequence is TGTGCCAGCAGAATCGAAGCAGGGTCTTCTATAGGCTACACCTTC. Its translation is CASRIEAGSSIGYTF.